The 25 T cell receptor beta chains in this list originate from one sample, sequenced in a study of blood T cell repertoires in COVID-19 (dated by TCRdb to the early 2020s). Receptor libraries were prepared by the immunoSEQ multiplex PCR assay. This is the immuneACCESS table as TCRdb keeps it, with only in-frame sequences that have V and J called. A part of the clones is gone; compared with another copy, unresolved V genes explain less than half, and the rest is unexplained. The sample yields about 140,000 clones; around nine tenths were counted once. Jointly, the top ten make up more than 5% of the sample. The sample was peripheral blood. All receptors come from a human donor in a cohort sampled during active COVID-19.

CDR3 in DNA: TGTGCCAGCAGTTGGGGAGTTCCGGGACACCAGAACACTGAAGCTTTCTTT. This sequence encodes CASSWGVPGHQNTEAFF. V is TRBV27 and J is TRBJ1-1, with D perhaps TRBD1 (6 bases). The length of the CDR3 is 17 residues. Trimming stripped 4 bases from V and 1 base from J, with 19 bases between. Germline lookup yields CDR1 MNHEY and CDR2 SMNVEV (reference sequence).

The chain joins TRBV6-6 to TRBJ1-5, with D possibly matching TRBD1 (5 bases). V dropped 0 bases and J dropped 7 bases, with 13 bases sitting between them. Germline CDR1 and CDR2: MNHNY and SVGAGI (reference sequence). This CDR3 contains 15 residues. The CDR3 DNA sequence: TGTGCCAGCAGTTACTCGGCGAGGGAGGGGCAGCCCCAGCATTTT. It yields the protein CASSYSAREGQPQHF.

Remarks on this clone: Within the sample, other DNA sequences also encode this same CDR3. This rearrangement joins TRBV6-2 or TRBV6-3 to TRBJ2-7, with 8 bases fitting TRBD2. This CDR3 contains 14 residues. With V trimmed by 2 bases and J by 3 bases, 3 bases remained unmatched. Germline values: CDR1 MNHEY, CDR2 SVGEGT. The CDR3 region is CASSYGAGGYEQYF. The CDR3 coding sequence is TGTGCCAGCAGTTACGGCGCGGGGGGCTACGAGCAGTACTTC.

This rearrangement joins TRBV10-3 to TRBJ2-5; the match to TRBD1 covers 11 bases. Germline trimming cut 0 bases from V and 5 bases from J; bases unmatched to any gene: 2. Germline assignment: CDR1 ENHRY and CDR2 SYGVKD. The CDR3 covers 15 residues. CDR3 loop: CAISESDRGRETQYF. The CDR3 DNA follows: TGTGCCATCAGTGAGTCGGACAGGGGGCGGGAGACCCAGTACTTC.

The chain is built from TRBV3-1 (or the pseudogene TRBV3-2) and TRBJ2-1, with 11 bases that match TRBD2. The CDR3 loop spans 14 amino acids. Germline V gene data show CDR1 as LGHDT and CDR2 as YNNKEL (reference sequence). V was pared by 4 bases and J by 6 bases, with 2 bases of the junction left unmatched. Here the CDR3 DNA reads TGTGCCAGCAGCCGGGGGACTAGCGGCAATGAGCAGTTCTTC. Translating it yields CASSRGTSGNEQFF.

In this sample, this clone turned up once. CDR3 region: CASSLATGTGVGNTIYF. DNA for the CDR3: TGTGCCAGCAGCTTGGCCACCGGGACGGGGGTTGGAAACACCATATATTTT. This chain links TRBV5-5 with TRBJ1-3; tentatively, D is TRBD1 (5 bases). V lost 0 bases to trimming and J lost 3 bases, with 16 bases between them. Germline V gene lookup returns CDR1 SGHKS and CDR2 YYEKEE (reference sequence). The CDR3 covers 17 residues.

This chain joins TRBV6-5 and TRBJ1-6, with 7 bases aligning to TRBD1. This CDR3 is built from 13 residues. V lost 7 bases to trimming and J lost 7 bases; unmatched junction nucleotides: 4. CDR1 and CDR2 (germline): MNHEY, SVGAGI. The CDR3 region has the DNA TGTGCCAGCACCGACAGGGACAATTCACCCCTCCACTTT. Translating it yields CASTDRDNSPLHF.

V and J are TRBV24-1 and TRBJ1-1; a possible D gene is TRBD1 (5 bases). The CDR3 runs to 13 residues. Germline CDR1 reads KGHDR; CDR2 reads SFDVKD. Trimming stripped 4 bases from V and 1 base from J, with 6 bases between. Here the CDR3 DNA reads TGTGCCACCAGTGAGGGGGGGAACACTGAAGCTTTCTTT. It specifies CATSEGGNTEAFF.

The chain carries TRBV3-1 (or the pseudogene TRBV3-2) and TRBJ1-6; D gene unclear. The germline V and J ends were trimmed by 3 bases and 0 bases, with 3 bases remaining between them. CDR3 size: 14 residues. Germline V gene sequence: CDR1 LGHDT, CDR2 YNNKEL (reference sequence). CDR3 nucleotides: TGTGCCAGCAGCCAGAGCTCCTATAATTCACCCCTCCACTTT. Translated: CASSQSSYNSPLHF.

This clone was counted a few times. CDR3 region: CASTLTGRLEQYF. DNA for the CDR3: TGTGCCAGCACCTTGACAGGGAGGCTCGAGCAGTACTTC. The chain links TRBV28 to TRBJ2-7; tentatively, D is TRBD1 (7 bases). CDR1 and CDR2 from the germline V gene are MDHEN and SYDVKM. The CDR3 loop spans 13 amino acids. V lost 7 bases, J lost 6 bases, and 16 bases lay in between.

V and J are TRBV30 and TRBJ1-2, with TRBD1 matching over 8 bases. The CDR3 runs to 14 residues. Germline CDR1 and CDR2: GTSNPN and SVGIG (reference sequence). The J segment lost 2 bases and the V segment lost 1 base, leaving 3 bases of the junction unmatched. The CDR3 DNA sequence: TGTGCCTGGAGTGGGACAGGGCTAAACTATGGCTACACCTTC. Amino acid sequence: CAWSGTGLNYGYTF.

This chain joins TRBV30 and TRBJ1-3, with 9 bases aligning to TRBD1. With V trimmed by 7 bases and J by 1 base, 11 bases remained unmatched. This CDR3 has 16 residues. The germline V gene has CDR1 GTSNPN and CDR2 SVGIG (reference sequence). This chain's CDR3 is CASTTTGTGSGNTIYF. The CDR3 coding sequence is TGTGCCTCCACGACAACCGGGACAGGGTCTGGAAACACCATATATTTT. Looking up the rest from reference TRBV30 and TRBJ1-3 gives the full variable domain: SQTIHQWPATLVQPVGSPLSLECTVEGTSNPNLYWYRQAAGRGLQLLFYSVGIGQISSEVPQNLSASRPQDRQFILSSKKLLLSDSGFYLCASTTTGTGSGNTIYFGEGSWLTVV.

The CDR3 DNA follows: TGTGCCAGCGGACGGACAGGGACCTACGAGCAGTACTTC. Its translation: CASGRTGTYEQYF. The rearrangement links TRBV28 to TRBJ2-7, with 8 bases aligning to TRBD1. V lost 8 bases and J lost 2; bases outside the gene matches: 5. The length of the CDR3 is 13 residues. CDR1 MDHEN and CDR2 SYDVKM come from the germline V gene.

This clone is a singleton in its sample. This rearrangement joins TRBV29-1 to TRBJ1-2; D is possibly TRBD1 (5 bases). V dropped 1 base and J dropped 5 bases, with 11 bases sitting between them. CDR3 length equals 13 residues. Germline CDR1 SQVTM, CDR2 ANQGSEA. Written as DNA, the CDR3 is TGCAGCGTTGAAGTTCGGGGGAGTTATGGCTACACCTTC. This codes for CSVEVRGSYGYTF.

This clone appeared a few times. The CDR3: CASSLMQGSNSPLHF. The DNA for the CDR3 is TGTGCCAGCAGCTTAATGCAGGGTAGCAATTCACCCCTCCACTTT. This chain joins TRBV7-6 and TRBJ1-6; TRBD1 is a possible D gene (5 bases). The germline V gene encodes CDR1 SGHVS and CDR2 FNYEAQ. Trimming cost V 2 bases and J 7 bases, with 12 bases left between them. The CDR3 has 15 amino acids.

In this sample, this clone turned up once. CDR3 DNA sequence: TGTGCCAGCAGCTTGGCGGGGGGCAATGAGCAGTTCTTC. It is translated as CASSLAGGNEQFF. V gene TRBV5-4 combines with J gene TRBJ2-1, with 7 bases that match TRBD2. CDR1 and CDR2 from the germline V gene are SGHNT and YYREEE (reference sequence). CDR3 length equals 13 residues. V dropped 0 bases and J dropped 6; count of bases not matched to a gene: 0. The entire variable domain, with the rest obtained from reference TRBV5-4 and TRBJ2-1, is as follows: ETGVTQSPTHLIKTRGQQVTLRCSSQSGHNTVSWYQQALGQGPQFIFQYYREEENGRGNFPPRFSGLQFPNYSSELNVNALELDDSALYLCASSLAGGNEQFFGPGTRLTVL.

This chain's CDR3 is CASSLAGGGEAFF. The CDR3 DNA reads as TGTGCCAGCAGCTTGGCCGGGGGGGGTGAAGCTTTCTTT. The genes are TRBV5-8 and TRBJ1-1, with D tentatively TRBD1 (5 bases). The V gene's germline CDR1 is SGHTS and CDR2 YDEGEE. Deletions cut 0 bases from V and 7 bases from J, with 10 bases between. This CDR3 is built from 13 residues.

The rearrangement uses TRBV9 and TRBJ1-5; 11 bases agree with TRBD1. The CDR3 length is 14 residues. The V gene's germline CDR1 is SGDLS and CDR2 YYNGEE. V gave up 3 bases and J gave up 7 bases; unmatched junction bases: 3. The CDR3 DNA sequence: TGTGCCAGCAGCGCGGACAGGGGGCTACAGCCCCAGCATTTT. Protein product: CASSADRGLQPQHF.

The chain is built from TRBV6-2 or TRBV6-3 and TRBJ2-2; tentative D call: TRBD2 (6 bases). The CDR3 has 14 residues. Trimming cost V 5 bases and J 1 base, with 8 bases left between them. CDR1 is MNHEY, CDR2 SVGEGT, per germline. The CDR3 region is CASSPGRNTGELFF. The CDR3 DNA follows: TGTGCCAGCAGTCCCGGGAGGAACACCGGGGAGCTGTTTTTT.

The genes are TRBV2 and TRBJ1-1; 10 bases agree with TRBD1. The junction had 5 bases not matched to a gene; V was cut back by 6 bases and J by 4 bases. Looked up from germline, CDR1 is SNHLY and CDR2 is FYNNEI. The CDR3 is 14 amino acids. The CDR3, as DNA: TGTGCCAGCAGATTGGGACAGGGGCCCACTGAAGCTTTCTTT. It specifies CASRLGQGPTEAFF.

The chain couples TRBV12-3 or TRBV12-4 to TRBJ2-2, with 8 bases matching TRBD1. Trimming cost V 3 bases and J 14 bases; bases outside gene matches: 5. The CDR3 totals 12 residues. In nucleotides, the CDR3 is TGTGCCAGCAGTTTTAGGGGACAGGTTCTGTTTTTT. Translated, it gives CASSFRGQVLFF.

The chain links TRBV15 to TRBJ1-5; the D gene is possibly TRBD1 (5 bases). Germline V gene data show CDR1 as LNHNV and CDR2 as YYDKDF (reference sequence). V was shortened by 2 bases and J by 5 bases, with 10 bases between the two germline ends. The CDR3 runs 14 residues. CDR3 residues: CATSRNPGDQPQHF. As DNA, the CDR3 is TGTGCCACCAGCAGAAACCCGGGGGATCAGCCCCAGCATTTT.

This chain joins TRBV5-1 and TRBJ1-2; possibly TRBD1 for D (6 bases). V lost 4 bases to trimming and J lost 7 bases, with 20 bases between them. This CDR3 comprises 15 residues. Germline CDR1 is SGHRS and CDR2 is YFSETQ. The CDR3 loop is CASSPLTGNLGGYTF. The CDR3 bases are TGCGCCAGCAGCCCCCTGACAGGAAACCTGGGTGGCTACACCTTC.

The chain employs TRBV6-2 or TRBV6-3 and TRBJ2-2, with a tentative D call TRBD2 (6 bases). The CDR3 length is 15 residues. The germline V gene encodes CDR1 MNHEY and CDR2 SVGEGT. Deletions cut 6 bases from V and 6 bases from J, with 17 bases between. CDR3: CASSLQVSGAGELFF. The CDR3 coding sequence is TGTGCCAGCAGCCTACAGGTGTCGGGGGCCGGGGAGCTGTTTTTT.

The rearrangement links TRBV2 to TRBJ2-1; TRBD2 aligns across 12 bases. V was clipped by 8 bases and J by 6 bases; unmatched bases: 8. Germline V gene sequence: CDR1 SNHLY, CDR2 FYNNEI. The CDR3 totals 15 residues. CDR3 DNA: TGTGCCAGCGGAAAACTAGCGGGAGGCTCCAATGAGCAGTTCTTC. This translates into CASGKLAGGSNEQFF.